The rows below give T cell receptor beta chains drawn from one sample of a study of T-cell reconstitution after alpha-beta-depleted transplantation in children. TCRdb re-derived calls from the PCR reads in MiXCR, one entry per CDR3 protein. The sample records about 310,000 distinct CDR3 sequences, 23% being singletons. This specimen was PBMCs, mostly from graft donor cells, taken 180 days after TCRalphabeta/CD19-depleted stem cell transplant. These receptor sequences come from a male patient younger than 18 who had a stem cell transplant for acute lymphoblastic leukemia, so the T cells may come from the graft donor. Both conserved end residues are part of each CDR3. Each record gives: J gene, D gene, CDR3 length, clone size, V gene, CDR3 DNA, CDR3 protein. The D gene is left open where the match is weak. The size field is filled for only some rows; it gives once, few, many or a size class.

j_call: TRBJ2-5; d_call: -; cdr3_length: 15; clone_size: -; v_call: TRBV12-3/TRBV12-4; cdr3_nt: TGTGCCAGCAGTTTAAAGGCACTAGCATCAGAGACCCAGTACTTC; cdr3_aa: CASSLKALASETQYF
j_call: TRBJ2-5; d_call: -; cdr3_length: 12; clone_size: -; v_call: TRBV29-1; cdr3_nt: TGCAGCTCTTTAGGGGTGGAAGAGACCCAGTACTTC; cdr3_aa: CSSLGVEETQYF
j_call: TRBJ2-2; d_call: TRBD2; cdr3_length: 15; clone_size: -; v_call: TRBV7-3; cdr3_nt: TGTGCCAGCAGCCATAGCGGGACCCTCACCGGGGAGCTGTTTTTT; cdr3_aa: CASSHSGTLTGELFF
j_call: TRBJ2-7; d_call: -; cdr3_length: 14; clone_size: -; v_call: TRBV9; cdr3_nt: TGTGCCAGCAGCGTTGGAGCAGCATCCGACGAGCAGTACTTC; cdr3_aa: CASSVGAASDEQYF
j_call: TRBJ2-7; d_call: -; cdr3_length: 14; clone_size: -; v_call: TRBV19; cdr3_nt: TGTGCCAGTAGGGGCCAGCTAGGAAGATACGAGCAGTACTTC; cdr3_aa: CASRGQLGRYEQYF
j_call: TRBJ2-4; d_call: -; cdr3_length: 16; clone_size: -; v_call: TRBV11-2; cdr3_nt: TGTGCCAGCAGCCCCCGACTAGTTCTAGCCAAAAACATTCAGTACTTC; cdr3_aa: CASSPRLVLAKNIQYF
j_call: TRBJ2-1; d_call: -; cdr3_length: 14; clone_size: few; v_call: TRBV7-3; cdr3_nt: TGTGCCAGCAGCTCCTCTTCGAACTACAATGAGCAGTTCTTC; cdr3_aa: CASSSSSNYNEQFF
j_call: TRBJ1-2; d_call: -; cdr3_length: 16; clone_size: -; v_call: TRBV20-1; cdr3_nt: TGCAGTGCTGCACGGGATTTGGGGGCCGCTAACTATGGCTACACCTTC; cdr3_aa: CSAARDLGAANYGYTF
j_call: TRBJ2-7; d_call: -; cdr3_length: 15; clone_size: -; v_call: TRBV6-5; cdr3_nt: TGTGCCAGCAGTTACTCGGCCGCTATGTCATACGAGCAGTACTTC; cdr3_aa: CASSYSAAMSYEQYF
j_call: TRBJ2-7; d_call: TRBD1; cdr3_length: 17; clone_size: few; v_call: TRBV10-3; cdr3_nt: TGTGCCATCAGTGATCCCGACCCGTTGACAGGGGGCTACGAGCAGTACTTC; cdr3_aa: CAISDPDPLTGGYEQYF
j_call: TRBJ2-7; d_call: -; cdr3_length: 10; clone_size: -; v_call: TRBV20-1; cdr3_nt: TGCAGTGCTAGTTGGGATGTTCAGTACTTC; cdr3_aa: CSASWDVQYF
j_call: TRBJ2-3; d_call: -; cdr3_length: 15; clone_size: few; v_call: TRBV5-6; cdr3_nt: TGTGCCAGCAGCTCCCCTCGGGTCTTGACAGATACGCAGTATTTT; cdr3_aa: CASSSPRVLTDTQYF
j_call: TRBJ2-1; d_call: TRBD2; cdr3_length: 16; clone_size: -; v_call: TRBV5-1; cdr3_nt: TGCGCCAGCAGCGCTCCGGGACTAGCGCCCTACAATGAGCAGTTCTTC; cdr3_aa: CASSAPGLAPYNEQFF
j_call: TRBJ2-1; d_call: -; cdr3_length: 15; clone_size: -; v_call: TRBV12-5; cdr3_nt: TGTGCTAGTGGTTTGGACAGGGTGAGCGACAATGAGCAGTTCTTC; cdr3_aa: CASGLDRVSDNEQFF
j_call: TRBJ2-7; d_call: TRBD2; cdr3_length: 17; clone_size: few; v_call: TRBV7-9; cdr3_nt: TGTGCCAGCAGCTTACAGTTCCAGCGGGAGGGAACCTACGAGCAGTACTTC; cdr3_aa: CASSLQFQREGTYEQYF
j_call: TRBJ2-2; d_call: TRBD2; cdr3_length: 15; clone_size: few; v_call: TRBV6-1; cdr3_nt: TGTGCCAGCAGGCCCCTAGCGGCGAACACCGGGGAGCTGTTTTTT; cdr3_aa: CASRPLAANTGELFF
j_call: TRBJ2-5; d_call: TRBD2; cdr3_length: 15; clone_size: -; v_call: TRBV12-3/TRBV12-4; cdr3_nt: TGTGCCAGCAGTGGCCTAAGCGGGGGGGAAGAGACCCAGTACTTC; cdr3_aa: CASSGLSGGEETQYF
j_call: TRBJ2-7; d_call: TRBD2; cdr3_length: 18; clone_size: -; v_call: TRBV20-1; cdr3_nt: TGCAGTGCCGAATTCCCGGGCCTAGCGGGCCTTAGCTCCTACGAGCAGTACTTC; cdr3_aa: CSAEFPGLAGLSSYEQYF
j_call: TRBJ2-2; d_call: -; cdr3_length: 13; clone_size: -; v_call: TRBV7-9; cdr3_nt: TGTGCCAGCAGCCCAGAGATCACCGGGGAGCTGTTTTTT; cdr3_aa: CASSPEITGELFF
j_call: TRBJ2-2; d_call: -; cdr3_length: 15; clone_size: -; v_call: TRBV18; cdr3_nt: TGTGCCAGCTCACCACGGCAGGGTCTCACCGGGGAGCTGTTTTTT; cdr3_aa: CASSPRQGLTGELFF
j_call: TRBJ2-7; d_call: -; cdr3_length: 12; clone_size: -; v_call: TRBV4-1; cdr3_nt: TGCGCCAGCAGCCACAGTCGGGGCGAGCAGTACTTC; cdr3_aa: CASSHSRGEQYF
j_call: TRBJ2-1; d_call: -; cdr3_length: 14; clone_size: -; v_call: TRBV24-1; cdr3_nt: TGTGCCACCAGGTCACCAGGTTTAGGCAATGAGCAGTTCTTC; cdr3_aa: CATRSPGLGNEQFF
j_call: TRBJ1-1; d_call: TRBD1; cdr3_length: 15; clone_size: few; v_call: TRBV5-5; cdr3_nt: TGTGCCAGCAGATTGACAGGGACTATGAACACTGAAGCTTTCTTT; cdr3_aa: CASRLTGTMNTEAFF
j_call: TRBJ2-3; d_call: -; cdr3_length: 14; clone_size: -; v_call: TRBV9; cdr3_nt: TGTGCCAGCAGCGTAGTCTCAGATACAGATACGCAGTATTTT; cdr3_aa: CASSVVSDTDTQYF
j_call: TRBJ1-1; d_call: -; cdr3_length: 14; clone_size: few; v_call: TRBV7-9; cdr3_nt: TGTGCCAGCAGCCCCGCACTACGGAACACTGAAGCTTTCTTT; cdr3_aa: CASSPALRNTEAFF
j_call: TRBJ2-7; d_call: TRBD2; cdr3_length: 13; clone_size: few; v_call: TRBV5-1; cdr3_nt: TGCGCCAGCAGCTCAGTGACTAGCGGGCCCGATTACTTC; cdr3_aa: CASSSVTSGPDYF
j_call: TRBJ2-1; d_call: TRBD2; cdr3_length: 16; clone_size: -; v_call: TRBV5-1; cdr3_nt: TGCGCCAGCAGCATGAGGGGTTTAGCGGGGTCGGGGGAGCAGTTCTTC; cdr3_aa: CASSMRGLAGSGEQFF
j_call: TRBJ2-7; d_call: TRBD1; cdr3_length: 15; clone_size: medium-sized; v_call: TRBV7-9; cdr3_nt: TGTGCCAGCACCAGGACCGGGACAGGGGCCGGCGAGCAGTACTTC; cdr3_aa: CASTRTGTGAGEQYF
j_call: TRBJ2-2; d_call: -; cdr3_length: 13; clone_size: -; v_call: TRBV12-3/TRBV12-4; cdr3_nt: TGTGCCAGCAGATCCCTAAACACCGGGGAGCTGTTTTTT; cdr3_aa: CASRSLNTGELFF
j_call: TRBJ2-3; d_call: TRBD2; cdr3_length: 15; clone_size: -; v_call: TRBV5-1; cdr3_nt: TGCGCCAGCAGCTTGGGAGTAGCGGGAGCAGATACGCAGTATTTT; cdr3_aa: CASSLGVAGADTQYF
j_call: TRBJ2-1; d_call: TRBD2; cdr3_length: 13; clone_size: few; v_call: TRBV27; cdr3_nt: TGTGCCAGTAGGGCTAGCGGGGTCTATGAGCAGTTCTTC; cdr3_aa: CASRASGVYEQFF
j_call: TRBJ2-7; d_call: -; cdr3_length: 15; clone_size: -; v_call: TRBV9; cdr3_nt: TGTGCCAGCAGCACTGACTCGCAGAGTTGGGACGAGCAGTACTTC; cdr3_aa: CASSTDSQSWDEQYF
j_call: TRBJ2-7; d_call: TRBD1; cdr3_length: 17; clone_size: once; v_call: TRBV7-3; cdr3_nt: TGTGCCAGCAGCTTACGCTCGCCGGGACAGGGGATCTACGAGCAGTACTTC; cdr3_aa: CASSLRSPGQGIYEQYF
j_call: TRBJ2-2; d_call: TRBD2; cdr3_length: 15; clone_size: -; v_call: TRBV5-8; cdr3_nt: TGTGCCAGCAAGAGCGGGAGAGGGAACACCGGGGAGCTGTTTTTT; cdr3_aa: CASKSGRGNTGELFF
j_call: TRBJ2-2; d_call: TRBD2; cdr3_length: 15; clone_size: few; v_call: TRBV11-2; cdr3_nt: TGTGCCAGCAGCGACCGTAGCGGGAGTTCCGGGGAGCTGTTTTTT; cdr3_aa: CASSDRSGSSGELFF
j_call: TRBJ1-2; d_call: -; cdr3_length: 12; clone_size: few; v_call: TRBV10-3; cdr3_nt: TGTGCCATCAGTGGGAATAACTATGGCTACACCTTC; cdr3_aa: CAISGNNYGYTF
j_call: TRBJ2-1; d_call: TRBD1; cdr3_length: 17; clone_size: -; v_call: TRBV24-1; cdr3_nt: TGTGCCACCAGTGATCCCCCCGGGACAGGGGGCGGGTATGCGCAGTTCTTC; cdr3_aa: CATSDPPGTGGGYAQFF
j_call: TRBJ2-5; d_call: TRBD2; cdr3_length: 15; clone_size: few; v_call: TRBV7-8; cdr3_nt: TGTGCCAGCAGCTTGGGTAGCGGGAGGTTGGAGACCCAGTACTTC; cdr3_aa: CASSLGSGRLETQYF
j_call: TRBJ2-3; d_call: -; cdr3_length: 14; clone_size: many; v_call: TRBV12-3/TRBV12-4; cdr3_nt: TGTGCCAGCAGGACGGGTCTGGGCACAGATACGCAGTATTTT; cdr3_aa: CASRTGLGTDTQYF
j_call: TRBJ2-1; d_call: TRBD1; cdr3_length: 14; clone_size: -; v_call: TRBV20-1; cdr3_nt: TGCAGTGCCTCCGGGACAGGGGACTACAATGAGCAGTTCTTC; cdr3_aa: CSASGTGDYNEQFF
j_call: TRBJ2-3; d_call: TRBD1; cdr3_length: 15; clone_size: few; v_call: TRBV15; cdr3_nt: TGTGCCACCAGCAGGTCCGGGACAGTCACAGATACGCAGTATTTT; cdr3_aa: CATSRSGTVTDTQYF
j_call: TRBJ2-5; d_call: -; cdr3_length: 17; clone_size: -; v_call: TRBV5-5; cdr3_nt: TGTGCCAGCAGCAGGCGGTGGGGAAGGACGGGTGGGGAGACCCAGTACTTC; cdr3_aa: CASSRRWGRTGGETQYF
j_call: TRBJ1-1; d_call: -; cdr3_length: 17; clone_size: -; v_call: TRBV27; cdr3_nt: TGTGCCAGCAGTTTATCGTTGGATTTCTTTATGAACACTGAAGCTTTCTTT; cdr3_aa: CASSLSLDFFMNTEAFF
j_call: TRBJ2-4; d_call: -; cdr3_length: 18; clone_size: few; v_call: TRBV12-3/TRBV12-4; cdr3_nt: TGTGCCAGCAGTTTAAGAGAGGGTAGGCTTCTAGCCAAAAACATTCAGTACTTC; cdr3_aa: CASSLREGRLLAKNIQYF
j_call: TRBJ1-1; d_call: -; cdr3_length: 16; clone_size: -; v_call: TRBV6-5; cdr3_nt: TGTGCCAGCAGTTCCGGCTCAGTGGCGATGAACACTGAAGCTTTCTTT; cdr3_aa: CASSSGSVAMNTEAFF
j_call: TRBJ2-1; d_call: -; cdr3_length: 14; clone_size: -; v_call: TRBV11-2; cdr3_nt: TGTGCCAGCAGCCCCCTCTGGGCTCCTCATGAGCAGTTCTTC; cdr3_aa: CASSPLWAPHEQFF
j_call: TRBJ2-2; d_call: -; cdr3_length: 13; clone_size: -; v_call: TRBV13; cdr3_nt: TGTGCCAGCAGCTCCAGAGGGCGGGACGAGCTGTTTTTT; cdr3_aa: CASSSRGRDELFF
j_call: TRBJ1-2; d_call: -; cdr3_length: 15; clone_size: -; v_call: TRBV28; cdr3_nt: TGTGCCAGCAGTTTAGCGGAGACAGTGGTCTATGGCTACACCTTC; cdr3_aa: CASSLAETVVYGYTF
j_call: TRBJ2-1; d_call: -; cdr3_length: 14; clone_size: few; v_call: TRBV29-1; cdr3_nt: TGCAGCGCTGGACGTAGGCTAGCCTACAATGAGCAGTTCTTC; cdr3_aa: CSAGRRLAYNEQFF
j_call: TRBJ2-2; d_call: -; cdr3_length: 14; clone_size: few; v_call: TRBV7-6; cdr3_nt: TGTGCCAGCAGCGAACTAACTGGTACCGGGGAGCTGTTTTTT; cdr3_aa: CASSELTGTGELFF
j_call: TRBJ1-4; d_call: TRBD1; cdr3_length: 15; clone_size: -; v_call: TRBV7-9; cdr3_nt: TGTGCCAGCAGCTTAACACAGGGGTCTAATGAAAAACTGTTTTTT; cdr3_aa: CASSLTQGSNEKLFF
j_call: TRBJ2-7; d_call: -; cdr3_length: 14; clone_size: -; v_call: TRBV20-1; cdr3_nt: TGCAGTGCTGCCCCCCCGGGACTGTCATACGAGCAGTACTTC; cdr3_aa: CSAAPPGLSYEQYF
j_call: TRBJ2-5; d_call: -; cdr3_length: 13; clone_size: many; v_call: TRBV29-1; cdr3_nt: TGCAGCGTTGCCGGCGCGTACCAAGAGACCCAGTACTTC; cdr3_aa: CSVAGAYQETQYF
j_call: TRBJ2-2; d_call: TRBD2; cdr3_length: 16; clone_size: -; v_call: TRBV7-6; cdr3_nt: TGTGCCAGCAGCCCCCTTTCTAGCGGGATCGCCGGGGAGCTGTTTTTT; cdr3_aa: CASSPLSSGIAGELFF
j_call: TRBJ2-7; d_call: -; cdr3_length: 14; clone_size: -; v_call: TRBV7-9; cdr3_nt: TGTGCCAGCAGCTTTAGACAGGCCTCCTACGAGCAGTACTTC; cdr3_aa: CASSFRQASYEQYF
j_call: TRBJ2-7; d_call: -; cdr3_length: 18; clone_size: -; v_call: TRBV5-6; cdr3_nt: TGTGCCAGCAGCTCGCCAACTCCACAGTACCCCTTAACCTACGAGCAGTACTTC; cdr3_aa: CASSSPTPQYPLTYEQYF